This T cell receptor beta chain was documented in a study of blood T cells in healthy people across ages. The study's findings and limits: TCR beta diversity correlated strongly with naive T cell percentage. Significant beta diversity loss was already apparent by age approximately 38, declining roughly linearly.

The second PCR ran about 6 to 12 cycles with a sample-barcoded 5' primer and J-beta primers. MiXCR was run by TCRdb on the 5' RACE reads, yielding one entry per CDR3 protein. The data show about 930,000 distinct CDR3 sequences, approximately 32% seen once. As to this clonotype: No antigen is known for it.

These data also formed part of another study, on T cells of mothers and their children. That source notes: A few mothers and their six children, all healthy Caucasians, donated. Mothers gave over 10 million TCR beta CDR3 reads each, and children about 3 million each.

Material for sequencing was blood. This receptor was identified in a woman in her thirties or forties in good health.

CDR3 residues: CASSLGTTSGEDEPQHF. CDR3 nucleotides: TGTGCCAGCAGCTTAGGTACCACTAGCGGGGAGGATGAGCCCCAGCATTTT. This sequence joins TRBV7-6 and TRBJ1-5; D is unresolved. Trimming pared 1 base from V and 8 bases from J, leaving 21 bases between. CDR1 and CDR2 from the germline V gene are SGHVS and FNYEAQ. CDR3 size: 17 residues. Filled out from reference TRBV7-6 and TRBJ1-5, the complete variable domain reads GAGVSQSPRYKVTKRGQDVALRCDPISGHVSLYWYRQALGQGPEFLTYFNYEAQQDKSGLPNDRFSAERPEGSISTLTIQRTEQRDSAMYRCASSLGTTSGEDEPQHFGDGTRLSIL.